This note documents a single TCR beta chain sequence. Antigen specificity is unknown. Checkpoint therapy with ipilimumab 1 mg/kg began 14 to 28 days after transplant. This sample was included in a study of ipilimumab plus nivolumab after autologous stem cell transplantation. Regarding the study as a whole: The authors say TCR, Treg and microbiome findings warrant further study.

This CDR3 contains 15 residues. Germline V lookup: CDR1 SGDLS, CDR2 YYNGEE. J lost 6 bases, V lost 3 bases, and 7 bases had no gene match. Using immunoSEQ multiplex PCR, the repertoire was profiled, and TCRdb retains in-frame clones only, with some absent. The sample has roughly 45,000 clones, approximately 90% seen once; the top ten hold 0.7% to 1%. The source of this sequence is a male donor with multiple myeloma. This specimen was PBMCs, taken in a trial of ipilimumab plus nivolumab as post-transplant consolidation. The V and J genes are TRBV9 and TRBJ2-2, with 8 bases matching TRBD2. The CDR3 sequence is CASSERGGLSGELFF. CDR3 DNA: TGTGCCAGCAGCGAACGGGGGGGTTTATCCGGGGAGCTGTTTTTT.